This paragraph covers one T cell receptor (beta chain) sequence. Original analysis: Estimation of nucleated cell counts relied on the amplification of reference gene primers. Produced via immunoSEQ multiplex PCR; TCRdb's table is partial and in-frame only. For V, J and clone size, that table is used; D and trimming come from the DNA. The repertoire includes 200,000 to 250,000 clones, roughly 79% of them detected once, and 1.5% to 2% sits in the top ten. The sample originates from a study of blood T cell repertoires in COVID-19. Study-wide context: There were acute and convalescent COVID-19 samples, and they came from the United States, Italy and Spain. PBMCs, B-cell-depleted T cells, or T cells were the source of the cDNA or gDNA that made up the material.

This CDR3 comprises 21 residues. The sample consisted of peripheral blood. The receptor's source is an elderly woman with acute or convalescent COVID-19. The V call is TRBV12-2, the J call TRBJ2-4; the table names TRBD2, a call not compared with the DNA. TRBV12-2 is an annotated pseudogene. The CDR3 nucleotides are TGTGCAAGTCGCTTAGGGCCAAGTGGGGGGAAACGTAACCTAGCCAAAAACATTCAGTACTTC. This encodes CASRLGPSGGKRNLAKNIQYF.